A single sample gave rise to the 29 T cell receptor beta chains below, sequenced in a study of shared clonotypes between healthy human individuals. Here immunoSEQ multiplex PCR was the method, and the copy in TCRdb shows in-frame clones only, minus some. Counted here are over 1.4 million clones, roughly 95% occurring once; the ten biggest clones make up about 1%. Sample: naive CD4+ T cells sorted from blood. Subset in this sample: CD45RA+ positively selected. These receptors were obtained from a man aged 25 to 45 in good health.

V gene TRBV5-6 combines with J gene TRBJ2-5, with TRBD1 as a possible D gene (5 bases). The germline V and J ends were trimmed by 4 bases and 7 bases, with 14 bases remaining between them. CDR1 is SGHDT and CDR2 is YYEEEE in the germline V gene. The CDR3 runs 13 residues. In DNA form, the CDR3 reads TGTGCCAGCAGCCTCCAGCCCCAGGGGACCCAGTACTTC. Amino acids: CASSLQPQGTQYF.

This chain uses TRBV9 with TRBJ2-3; D is perhaps TRBD1 or TRBD2 (5 bases each). The CDR3 runs to 15 residues. V was trimmed by 0 bases and J by 6 bases, leaving 14 bases between them. Germline values: CDR1 SGDLS, CDR2 YYNGEE. Here the CDR3 DNA reads TGTGCCAGCAGCGTAGGGGGACCAAAGGTGGATACGCAGTATTTT. Translation gives CASSVGGPKVDTQYF.

The rearrangement links TRBV15 to TRBJ1-1; D unclear. CDR1 LNHNV and CDR2 YYDKDF come from the germline V gene (reference sequence). CDR3 length: 13 residues. V was trimmed by 3 bases and J by 3 bases, leaving 8 bases between them. The CDR3 DNA reads TGTGCCACCAGCAGGCCTCCCCACACTGAAGCTTTCTTT. This gives the protein CATSRPPHTEAFF.

This rearrangement joins TRBV11-2 to TRBJ2-7; 8 bases map to TRBD1. Germline-derived CDR1 and CDR2 are SGHAT and FQNNGV. The CDR3 extends over 15 amino acids. The V gene end was trimmed by 5 bases and the J gene end by 3 bases; junction bases not matched to a gene: 9. CDR3 sequence reads: CASSQGSGQVYEQYF. In DNA, the CDR3 is TGTGCCAGCAGCCAAGGGTCGGGACAGGTCTACGAGCAGTACTTC.

A note on this clone: One end of the junction fails to match germline, which may point to a read error. V gene TRBV7-7 combines with J gene TRBJ2-2, with D perhaps matching TRBD1 (7 bases). This CDR3 has 16 residues. Per the germline V gene, CDR1 is SSHAT and CDR2 is FNYEAQ (reference sequence). The CDR3 DNA reads as TGTGCTAGCAGCCAGAGACAGGGAGGAAGCACCGGGGAGCTGTTTTTT. The encoded protein is CASSQRQGGSTGELFF.

The genes are TRBV30 and TRBJ2-2; D is uncertain. V shed 2 bases and J shed 0 bases, with 4 bases lying between them. This CDR3 comprises 13 residues. CDR1 is GTSNPN, CDR2 SVGIG, per germline (reference sequence). The CDR3 region has the DNA TGTGCCTGGAGTAACTCGAACACCGGGGAGCTGTTTTTT. Translated: CAWSNSNTGELFF.

The chain uses TRBV21-1 and TRBJ2-7; the table's D call of TRBD1 was not tested on the DNA. TRBV21-1 is a pseudogene. This CDR3 is built from 16 residues. The CDR3 bases are TGTGCCAGCACCCGGGACAGCCGACCTAGTGGCTACGAGCAGTACTTC. Protein product: CASTRDSRPSGYEQYF.

The chain employs TRBV6-5 and TRBJ2-7; 11 bases map to TRBD2. V was pared by 5 bases and J by 4 bases, with 7 bases of the junction left unmatched. The germline gives CDR1 MNHEY, CDR2 SVGAGI. This CDR3 region has 15 residues. CDR3 protein: CASSTTSGSKYEQYF. CDR3 in DNA: TGTGCCAGCAGTACTACTAGCGGGAGTAAATACGAGCAGTACTTC.

The V gene is TRBV5-6, the J gene TRBJ2-7; D may be TRBD1 (6 bases). Per germline, CDR1 SGHDT and CDR2 YYEEEE. The V gene lost 3 bases and the J gene lost 0 bases, with 19 bases spanning the gap. This CDR3 contains 17 residues. CDR3 amino acids: CASSSPGTRTDSYEQYF. In DNA form, the CDR3 reads TGTGCCAGCAGCTCCCCCGGGACACGCACCGACTCCTACGAGCAGTACTTC. Full variable domain (rest looked up from reference TRBV5-6 and TRBJ2-7): DAGVTQSPTHLIKTRGQQVTLRCSPKSGHDTVSWYQQALGQGPQFIFQYYEEEERQRGNFPDRFSGHQFPNYSSELNVNALLLGDSALYLCASSSPGTRTDSYEQYFGPGTRLTVT.

The chain recombines TRBV7-6 with TRBJ2-3; the D call may be TRBD1 or TRBD2 (5 bases each). CDR1 and CDR2 (germline): SGHVS, FNYEAQ. The CDR3 totals 14 residues. V lost 3 bases and J 0 bases, leaving 7 bases between the germline ends. The CDR3 region is CASSLGESTDTQYF. CDR3 DNA sequence: TGTGCCAGCAGCTTGGGGGAGAGCACAGATACGCAGTATTTT.

The chain joins TRBV7-9 to TRBJ2-1, with TRBD2 identical over 11 bases. This CDR3 has 13 residues. Germline-derived CDR1 and CDR2 are SEHNR and FQNEAQ (reference sequence). Germline trimming cut 7 bases from V and 7 bases from J; bases unmatched to any gene: 3. CDR3 nucleotides: TGTGCCAGCATCCTAGCGGGAGGTAATGAGCAGTTCTTC. Its protein is CASILAGGNEQFF.

As concerns this clone: Other DNA sequences within the sample encode an identical CDR3. The V and J genes are TRBV20-1 and TRBJ2-1; D is perhaps TRBD2 (6 bases). The CDR3 consists of 11 residues. V was shortened by 6 bases and J by 6 bases, with 9 bases between the two germline ends. Per the germline V gene, CDR1 is DFQATT and CDR2 is SNEGSKA (reference sequence). In DNA form, the CDR3 reads TGCAGTGCAATAGCGGTCAATGAGCAGTTCTTC. Protein product: CSAIAVNEQFF.

As for this clone: The sample contains more than one DNA sequence encoding this CDR3. The rearrangement joins TRBV19 to TRBJ2-6; no reliable D call. Trimming cost V 3 bases and J 4 bases, with 7 bases left between them. This CDR3 is 14 amino acids long. Germline V gene sequence: CDR1 LNHDA, CDR2 SQIVND (reference sequence). In DNA, the CDR3 is TGTGCCAGTAGTATTGGATCCGGGGCCAACGTCCTGACTTTC. It is translated as CASSIGSGANVLTF.

The V call is TRBV2, the J call TRBJ2-7; 8 nucleotides match TRBD1. V gave up 7 bases and J gave up 2 bases; unmatched junction bases: 7. This CDR3 is built from 14 residues. Germline V gene sequence: CDR1 SNHLY, CDR2 FYNNEI. The CDR3 bases are TGTGCCAGCATTAGGGGACAGGAGACCTACGAGCAGTACTTC. It specifies CASIRGQETYEQYF. The full variable domain, completed using reference TRBV2 and TRBJ2-7, is EPEVTQTPSHQVTQMGQEVILRCVPISNHLYFYWYRQILGQKVEFLVSFYNNEISEKSEIFDDQFSVERPDGSNFTLKIRSTKLEDSAMYFCASIRGQETYEQYFGPGTRLTVT.

V gene TRBV11-2 combines with J gene TRBJ2-1; D not certain. CDR1 and CDR2 (germline): SGHAT, FQNNGV. V lost 0 bases, J lost 10 bases, and 7 bases lay in between. CDR3 length: 12 amino acids. CDR3 coding DNA: TGTGCCAGCAGCTTAGATACGTACGAGCAGTTCTTC. Its protein is CASSLDTYEQFF.

This chain links TRBV4-1 with TRBJ2-3; the match to TRBD2 covers 11 bases. V lost 4 bases and J lost 3; bases outside the gene matches: 9. This CDR3 has 17 residues. The V gene's germline CDR1 is MGHRA and CDR2 YSYEKL. The CDR3 sequence is CASSPEPGLAETDTQYF. DNA of the CDR3: TGCGCCAGCAGCCCGGAACCGGGACTAGCGGAGACAGATACGCAGTATTTT.

Points on this clone: The sample has other DNA sequences that encode this CDR3 too. The chain recombines TRBV7-2 with TRBJ2-7; D may match TRBD1 or TRBD2 (5 bases each). The ends were cut back, 3 bases at V and 3 bases at J, with 6 bases in the middle. The length of the CDR3 is 12 residues. Per germline, CDR1 SGHTA and CDR2 FQGNSA. The CDR3 DNA is TGTGCCAGCAGCTTGAGGGGCTACGAGCAGTACTTC. Its translation is CASSLRGYEQYF.

The chain couples TRBV5-1 to TRBJ2-3; 14 nucleotides align to TRBD2. The germline V gene has CDR1 SGHRS and CDR2 YFSETQ. The CDR3 spans 16 residues. The trim removed 0 bases at V and 6 bases at J, leaving 3 bases unmatched. CDR3 residues: CASSLAGTSGSDTQYF. The CDR3 nucleotides are TGCGCCAGCAGCTTGGCCGGGACTAGCGGGAGTGATACGCAGTATTTT.

A word on this clone: One junction end does not reproduce the germline sequence, and a read error may be involved. This chain joins TRBV7-7 and TRBJ2-5; 9 bases are a match to TRBD2. Germline V gives CDR1 SSHAT, CDR2 FNYEAQ (reference sequence). The CDR3 loop spans 14 amino acids. The CDR3 nucleotides read TGTGCTAGCAGCTTAGCGGGAGAGGGAGAGACCCAGTACTTC. Its translation: CASSLAGEGETQYF.

The chain uses TRBV5-4 and TRBJ2-2, with 8 bases aligning to TRBD2. Germline lookup yields CDR1 SGHNT and CDR2 YYREEE (reference sequence). V was pared by 0 bases and J by 7 bases, with 5 bases of the junction left unmatched. The length of the CDR3 is 15 residues. The CDR3 coding sequence is TGTGCCAGCAGCTTGGAAGCCGGGAGGGGCGGGGAGCTGTTTTTT. Amino acids: CASSLEAGRGGELFF.

The V gene is TRBV5-1, the J gene TRBJ2-7; D possibly corresponds to TRBD2 (5 bases). Germline values: CDR1 SGHRS, CDR2 YFSETQ. V was cut by 0 bases and J by 7 bases, with 8 bases left in between. This CDR3 is 12 amino acids long. CDR3 sequence: CASSLVSGEQYF. CDR3 nucleotides: TGCGCCAGCAGCTTGGTATCGGGGGAGCAGTACTTC. The entire variable domain, with the rest obtained from reference TRBV5-1 and TRBJ2-7, is as follows: KAGVTQTPRYLIKTRGQQVTLSCSPISGHRSVSWYQQTPGQGLQFLFEYFSETQRNKGNFPGRFSGRQFSNSRSEMNVSTLELGDSALYLCASSLVSGEQYFGPGTRLTVT.

The chain couples TRBV18 to TRBJ2-2; D is ambiguous. The germline V gene encodes CDR1 KGHSH and CDR2 LQKENI. V lost 1 base to trimming and J lost 4 bases, with 10 bases between them. The CDR3 is made up of 15 amino acids. The CDR3 nucleotides are TGTGCCAGCTCACCACAGCGAACCGGCACCGGGGAGCTGTTTTTT. The encoded protein is CASSPQRTGTGELFF.

The chain carries TRBV19 and TRBJ2-7; 8 bases map to TRBD1. The V segment lost 7 bases and the J segment 3 bases; nucleotides outside the gene matches: 11. The germline V gene encodes CDR1 LNHDA and CDR2 SQIVND (reference sequence). There are 15 residues in the CDR3. CDR3 sequence reads: CASTDGGTGVYEQYF. The CDR3 nucleotides are TGTGCCAGTACCGATGGCGGGACAGGTGTCTACGAGCAGTACTTC.

The chain combines TRBV25-1 with TRBJ2-5; the D gene is possibly TRBD2 (6 bases). Trimming removed 0 bases from V and 7 bases from J, with 18 bases in between. CDR1 MGHDK and CDR2 SYGVNS come from the germline V gene. This CDR3 is built from 16 residues. The CDR3 protein is CASSEYYRRTGGTQYF. CDR3 nucleotides: TGTGCCAGCAGTGAATATTATAGAAGGACCGGGGGGACCCAGTACTTC.

This clone occurred once. This chain links TRBV5-1 with TRBJ1-2; D ambiguous. V lost 2 bases and J 8 bases, leaving 19 bases between the germline ends. There are 15 residues in the CDR3. Germline CDR1 is SGHRS and CDR2 is YFSETQ. The CDR3 loop reads CASSLEGSLTRGYTF. CDR3 nucleotides: TGCGCCAGCAGCTTAGAAGGGTCCCTAACTCGGGGCTACACCTTC.

The V gene is TRBV6-5, the J gene TRBJ1-1, with D possibly being TRBD1 (6 bases). Germline V gene sequence: CDR1 MNHEY, CDR2 SVGAGI. V was pared by 10 bases and J by 0 bases, with 18 bases between. CDR3 length: 15 residues. In DNA, the CDR3 is TGTGCCACCTCTATCAACAGGGACCTGAACACTGAAGCTTTCTTT. Translated: CATSINRDLNTEAFF.

Details on this clone: One end of the junction varies from germline; a read error may be responsible. The chain recombines TRBV7-2 with TRBJ2-7; 7 nucleotides line up with TRBD1. Germline CDR1 reads SGHTA; CDR2 reads FQGNSA. This CDR3 is 12 amino acids long. The CDR3 region is CACRQGSYEQYF. The CDR3, as DNA: TGTGCCTGCAGACAGGGATCCTACGAGCAGTACTTC.

Notes on this clone: At one end, the junction sequence differs from germline, possibly due to a read error. J is TRBJ2-1 and V is TRBV7-7, with 7 bases aligning to TRBD1. This CDR3 comprises 14 residues. Per the germline V gene, CDR1 is SSHAT and CDR2 is FNYEAQ (reference sequence). CDR3 region: CASSQNRGGNEQFF. The CDR3 region has the DNA TGTGCTAGCAGCCAGAACAGGGGTGGCAATGAGCAGTTCTTC.

CDR3 nucleotides: TGTGCCAGCTCGACCGGGGGTAGGCCCCCCGGGGAGCTGTTTTTT. This sequence encodes CASSTGGRPPGELFF. The chain couples TRBV5-4 to TRBJ2-2; possible D gene TRBD2, 6 bases. Trimming stripped 7 bases from V and 6 bases from J, with 19 bases between. The CDR3 contains 15 residues. Germline loops: CDR1 SGHNT, CDR2 YYREEE (reference sequence).